The TCR beta chain under discussion was sequenced for a study of cytomegalovirus exposure and HLA in healthy donors. On the study more broadly: Inside one of the first data releases sat about 85 million unique TCRs taken from HLA-typed donors. Broader study findings: Reportedly, HLA-A and HLA-B alleles of most subjects were accurately predicted from TCR beta. In a later analysis, parvovirus B19, influenza, CMV and Epstein-Barr virus appeared linked to several top co-occurrence clusters. Earlier analysis found most TCR beta V segments productive about 90% or about 30% of the time.

In regard to this clone: Its cognate antigen is unknown.

CDR3 size: 17 residues. Trimming removed 5 bases from V and 2 bases from J; junction bases left unmatched: 5. Per germline, CDR1 SEHNR and CDR2 FQNEAQ (reference sequence). Primers: 60 Vbeta forward and 13 Jbeta reverse. The data were produced by immunoSEQ multiplex PCR, yet TCRdb's version contains in-frame clones alone and is incomplete. The sample includes around 130,000 clones, approximately 86% of them seen just once. Material: PBMCs. The TCR comes from a boy aged 10-17 years in good health and CMV-seronegative. The chain recombines TRBV7-9 with TRBJ2-2; 13 bases are a match to TRBD2. Written as DNA, the CDR3 is TGTGCCAGCAGCCACACTAGCGGGGGGGCCAACACCGGGGAGCTGTTTTTT. This translates into CASSHTSGGANTGELFF.